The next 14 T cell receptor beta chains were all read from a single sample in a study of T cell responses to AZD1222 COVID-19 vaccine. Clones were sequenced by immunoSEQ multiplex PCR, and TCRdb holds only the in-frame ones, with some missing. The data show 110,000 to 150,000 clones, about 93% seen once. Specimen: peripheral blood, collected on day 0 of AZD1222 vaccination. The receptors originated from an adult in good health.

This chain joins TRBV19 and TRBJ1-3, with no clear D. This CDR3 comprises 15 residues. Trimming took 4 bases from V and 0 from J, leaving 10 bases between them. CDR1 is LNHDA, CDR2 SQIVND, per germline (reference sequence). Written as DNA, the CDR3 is TGTGCCAGTAGTACCAGCGTCGTCTCTGGAAACACCATATATTTT. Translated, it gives CASSTSVVSGNTIYF.

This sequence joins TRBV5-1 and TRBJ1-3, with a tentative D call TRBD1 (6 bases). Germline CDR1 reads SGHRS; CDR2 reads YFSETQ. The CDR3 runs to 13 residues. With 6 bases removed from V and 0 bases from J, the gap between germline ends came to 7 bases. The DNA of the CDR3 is TGCGCCAGCAAGGACAGCTCTGGAAACACCATATATTTT. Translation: CASKDSSGNTIYF.

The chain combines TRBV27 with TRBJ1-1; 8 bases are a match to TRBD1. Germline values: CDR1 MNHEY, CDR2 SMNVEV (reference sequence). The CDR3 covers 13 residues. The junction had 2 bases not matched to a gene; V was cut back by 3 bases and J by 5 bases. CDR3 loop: CASSFTGGTEAFF. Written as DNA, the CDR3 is TGTGCCAGCAGTTTCACAGGGGGGACTGAAGCTTTCTTT.

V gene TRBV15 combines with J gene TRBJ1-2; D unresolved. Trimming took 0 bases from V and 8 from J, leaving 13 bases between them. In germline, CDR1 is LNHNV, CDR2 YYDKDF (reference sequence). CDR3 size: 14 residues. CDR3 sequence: CATSRDLGVWGYTF. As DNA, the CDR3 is TGTGCCACCAGCAGAGATTTGGGAGTATGGGGCTACACCTTC. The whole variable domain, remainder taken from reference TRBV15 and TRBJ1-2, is DAMVIQNPRYQVTQFGKPVTLSCSQTLNHNVMYWYQQKSSQAPKLLFHYYDKDFNNEADTPDNFQSRRPNTSFCFLDIRSPGLGDTAMYLCATSRDLGVWGYTFGSGTRLTVV.

CDR3 amino acids: CATSRVESGNEQFF. The CDR3 nucleotides are TGTGCCACCAGCAGAGTGGAGTCGGGTAATGAGCAGTTCTTC. This chain joins TRBV15 and TRBJ2-1; D unclear. The CDR3 covers 14 residues. The V gene's germline CDR1 is LNHNV and CDR2 YYDKDF (reference sequence). V lost 1 base and J 7 bases, leaving 11 bases between the germline ends.

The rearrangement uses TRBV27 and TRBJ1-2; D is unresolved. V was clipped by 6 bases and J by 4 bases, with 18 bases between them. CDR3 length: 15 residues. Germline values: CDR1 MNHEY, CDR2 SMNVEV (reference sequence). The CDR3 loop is CASSSGSLGSYGYTF. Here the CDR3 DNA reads TGTGCCAGCAGCTCAGGCTCGCTGGGGTCCTATGGCTACACCTTC.

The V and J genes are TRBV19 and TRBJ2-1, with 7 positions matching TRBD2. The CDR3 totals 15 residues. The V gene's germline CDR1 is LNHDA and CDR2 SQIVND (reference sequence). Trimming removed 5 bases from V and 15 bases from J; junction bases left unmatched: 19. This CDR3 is CASSLLGRLAAPWFF. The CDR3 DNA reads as TGTGCCAGTAGTCTACTGGGGCGACTAGCCGCCCCGTGGTTCTTC.

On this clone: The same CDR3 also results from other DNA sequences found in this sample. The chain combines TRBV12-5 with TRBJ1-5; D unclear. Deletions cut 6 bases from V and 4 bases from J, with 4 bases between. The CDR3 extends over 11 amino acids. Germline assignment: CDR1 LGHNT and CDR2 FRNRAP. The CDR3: CASGLNQPQHF. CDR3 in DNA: TGTGCTAGTGGCCTAAATCAGCCCCAGCATTTT.

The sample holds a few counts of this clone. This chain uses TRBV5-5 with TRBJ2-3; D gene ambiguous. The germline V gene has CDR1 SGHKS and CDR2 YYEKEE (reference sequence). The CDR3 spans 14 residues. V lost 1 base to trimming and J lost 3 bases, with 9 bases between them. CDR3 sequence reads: CASSLQVGTDTQYF. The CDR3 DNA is TGTGCCAGCAGCTTGCAGGTGGGGACAGATACGCAGTATTTT.

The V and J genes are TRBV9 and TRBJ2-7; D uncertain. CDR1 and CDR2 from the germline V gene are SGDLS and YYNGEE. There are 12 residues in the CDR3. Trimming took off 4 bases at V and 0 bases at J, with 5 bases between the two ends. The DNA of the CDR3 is TGTGCCAGCAGCTCGCGCTCCTACGAGCAGTACTTC. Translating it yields CASSSRSYEQYF.

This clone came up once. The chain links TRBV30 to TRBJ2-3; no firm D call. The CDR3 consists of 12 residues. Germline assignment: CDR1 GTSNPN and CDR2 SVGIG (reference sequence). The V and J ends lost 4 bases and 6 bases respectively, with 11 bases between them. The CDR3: CAWTPGSDTQYF. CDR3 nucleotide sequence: TGTGCCTGGACCCCTGGTTCGGATACGCAGTATTTT.

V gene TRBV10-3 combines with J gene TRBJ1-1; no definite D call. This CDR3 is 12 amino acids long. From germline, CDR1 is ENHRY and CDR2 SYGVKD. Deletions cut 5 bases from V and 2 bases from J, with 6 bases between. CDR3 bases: TGTGCCATCAGTCGGGGTAACACTGAAGCTTTCTTT. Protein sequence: CAISRGNTEAFF.

The CDR3 here is CASRAVPGRLTYEQYF. CDR3 nucleotides: TGTGCCAGCAGGGCGGTGCCAGGGCGTTTAACCTACGAGCAGTACTTC. The J gene is TRBJ2-7, the V gene TRBV2, with D possibly being TRBD1 (5 bases). CDR1 and CDR2 (germline): SNHLY, FYNNEI. The CDR3 totals 16 residues. Between the trimmed V and J ends, which lost 6 bases and 2 bases, there was a span of 20 bases.

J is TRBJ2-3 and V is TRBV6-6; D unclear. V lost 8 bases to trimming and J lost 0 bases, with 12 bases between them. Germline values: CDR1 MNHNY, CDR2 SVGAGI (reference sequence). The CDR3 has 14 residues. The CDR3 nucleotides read TGTGCCAGCTCCCCGGCGACTAGCACAGATACGCAGTATTTT. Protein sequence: CASSPATSTDTQYF.